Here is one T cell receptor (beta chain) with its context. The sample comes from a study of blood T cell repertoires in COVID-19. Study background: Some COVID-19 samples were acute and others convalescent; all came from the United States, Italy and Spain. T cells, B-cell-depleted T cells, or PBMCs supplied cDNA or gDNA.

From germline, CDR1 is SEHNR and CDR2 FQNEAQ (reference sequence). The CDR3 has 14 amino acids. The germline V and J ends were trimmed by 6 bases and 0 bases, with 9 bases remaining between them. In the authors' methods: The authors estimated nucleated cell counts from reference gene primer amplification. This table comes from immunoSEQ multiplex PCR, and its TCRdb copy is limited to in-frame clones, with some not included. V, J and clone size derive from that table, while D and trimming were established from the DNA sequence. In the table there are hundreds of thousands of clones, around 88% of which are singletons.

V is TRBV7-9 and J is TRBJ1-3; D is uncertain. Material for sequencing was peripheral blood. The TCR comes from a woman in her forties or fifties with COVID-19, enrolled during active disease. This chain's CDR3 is CASSEPSSGNTIYF. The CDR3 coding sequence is TGTGCCAGCAGTGAGCCAAGCTCTGGAAACACCATATATTTT.